The next 10 T cell receptor beta chains were all read from a single sample in a study of blood T cell repertoires in COVID-19. Sequencing was performed with immunoSEQ multiplex PCR; in TCRdb, only in-frame clones are kept and a portion is missing. The repertoire has under 300,000 clones, around 85% of them found once; the top ten carry less than 8%. The sequencing input was peripheral blood. Every receptor here comes from a man between 60 and 70 years old with acute or convalescent COVID-19.

With respect to this clone: Other DNA variants within this sample encode the same CDR3. The genes are TRBV19 and TRBJ2-3; TRBD2 matches at 10 bases. V dropped 5 bases and J dropped 3; count of bases not matched to a gene: 8. From germline, CDR1 is LNHDA and CDR2 SQIVND (reference sequence). The CDR3 has 16 amino acids. This CDR3 reads CASSLLAGGGTDTQYF. DNA for the CDR3: TGTGCCAGTAGTCTCTTAGCGGGAGGAGGAACAGATACGCAGTATTTT.

The J gene is TRBJ2-3, the V gene TRBV7-3; D may be TRBD2 (6 bases). The V end lost 5 bases, the J end lost 0 bases, and 15 bases lay between the germline ends. This CDR3 has 16 residues. Germline lookup yields CDR1 SGHTA and CDR2 FQGTGA. The CDR3 protein is CASSPTGAASTDTQYF. The CDR3 DNA is TGTGCCAGCAGCCCCACGGGAGCGGCAAGCACAGATACGCAGTATTTT. The variable domain in full, with the rest retrieved from reference TRBV7-3 and TRBJ2-3, is GAGVSQTPSNKVTEKGKYVELRCDPISGHTALYWYRQSLGQGPEFLIYFQGTGAADDSGLPNDRFFAVRPEGSVSTLKIQRTERGDSAVYLCASSPTGAASTDTQYFGPGTRLTVL.

The chain couples TRBV9 to TRBJ2-7; maybe TRBD2 (5 bases). V lost 0 bases, J lost 5 bases, and 18 bases lay in between. Germline lookup yields CDR1 SGDLS and CDR2 YYNGEE. This CDR3 is built from 16 residues. In DNA, the CDR3 is TGTGCCAGCAGCGTAGGGTTACGGAGGATGTCGGACGAGCAGTACTTC. It is translated as CASSVGLRRMSDEQYF.

The chain combines TRBV30 with TRBJ2-2; 7 bases map to TRBD2. J lost 4 bases, V lost 8 bases, and 4 bases had no gene match. Germline CDR1 GTSNPN, CDR2 SVGIG (reference sequence). The CDR3 covers 12 residues. The CDR3 nucleotides read TGTGCCGTGGGAGGGCCCACCGGGGAGCTGTTTTTT. Its translation is CAVGGPTGELFF.

This clone is a singleton in its sample. The CDR3 spells CASSFHASDRRPGELFF. CDR3 DNA: TGTGCCAGCAGCTTCCACGCCAGCGACAGACGTCCCGGGGAGCTGTTTTTT. This sequence joins TRBV5-8 and TRBJ2-2, with a possible D match to TRBD1 (5 bases). From germline, CDR1 is SGHTS and CDR2 YDEGEE. The CDR3 is 17 residues long. Trimming took 2 bases from V and 6 from J, leaving 20 bases between them.

The rearrangement links TRBV24-1 to TRBJ2-2; TRBD1 matches at 11 bases. The germline CDR1 and CDR2 sequences are KGHDR and SFDVKD. This CDR3 is built from 18 residues. V was clipped by 4 bases and J by 2 bases; unmatched bases: 8. This chain's CDR3 is CATSDPDGTGGNTGELFF. The CDR3 DNA reads TGTGCCACCAGTGACCCCGACGGGACAGGGGGAAACACCGGGGAGCTGTTTTTT.

The chain recombines TRBV7-6 with TRBJ2-1; TRBD2 matches 11 bases. CDR1 and CDR2 from the germline V gene are SGHVS and FNYEAQ. With V trimmed by 5 bases and J by 5 bases, 2 bases remained unmatched. The CDR3 loop spans 14 amino acids. In DNA form, the CDR3 reads TGTGCCAGCAGCACGGGACTAGCGGACAATGAGCAGTTCTTC. Amino acid sequence: CASSTGLADNEQFF.

The chain couples TRBV27 to TRBJ2-7; 7 positions match TRBD2. The CDR3 extends over 15 amino acids. Germline CDR1 MNHEY, CDR2 SMNVEV (reference sequence). Trimming removed 6 bases from V and 7 bases from J; junction bases left unmatched: 15. The CDR3 loop is CASSLGPGGRVEQYF. The CDR3 DNA follows: TGTGCCAGCAGCCTAGGGCCAGGAGGGAGGGTTGAGCAGTACTTC.

This clone has only a few counts. The V call is TRBV20-1, the J call TRBJ2-3; the D is unclear. Trimming took off 6 bases at V and 5 bases at J, with 9 bases between the two ends. In germline, CDR1 is DFQATT, CDR2 SNEGSKA (reference sequence). The CDR3 covers 11 residues. The CDR3 coding sequence is TGCAGTGCGAGAACTGGAGATACGCAGTATTTT. This encodes CSARTGDTQYF.

The chain uses TRBV9 and TRBJ1-2; the match to TRBD1 covers 11 bases. This CDR3 contains 16 residues. The V segment lost 2 bases and the J segment 8 bases; nucleotides outside the gene matches: 11. Germline lookup yields CDR1 SGDLS and CDR2 YYNGEE. The CDR3 is CASSVGQGAPTWGYTF. The CDR3 bases are TGTGCCAGCAGCGTCGGACAGGGGGCGCCTACTTGGGGCTACACCTTC.